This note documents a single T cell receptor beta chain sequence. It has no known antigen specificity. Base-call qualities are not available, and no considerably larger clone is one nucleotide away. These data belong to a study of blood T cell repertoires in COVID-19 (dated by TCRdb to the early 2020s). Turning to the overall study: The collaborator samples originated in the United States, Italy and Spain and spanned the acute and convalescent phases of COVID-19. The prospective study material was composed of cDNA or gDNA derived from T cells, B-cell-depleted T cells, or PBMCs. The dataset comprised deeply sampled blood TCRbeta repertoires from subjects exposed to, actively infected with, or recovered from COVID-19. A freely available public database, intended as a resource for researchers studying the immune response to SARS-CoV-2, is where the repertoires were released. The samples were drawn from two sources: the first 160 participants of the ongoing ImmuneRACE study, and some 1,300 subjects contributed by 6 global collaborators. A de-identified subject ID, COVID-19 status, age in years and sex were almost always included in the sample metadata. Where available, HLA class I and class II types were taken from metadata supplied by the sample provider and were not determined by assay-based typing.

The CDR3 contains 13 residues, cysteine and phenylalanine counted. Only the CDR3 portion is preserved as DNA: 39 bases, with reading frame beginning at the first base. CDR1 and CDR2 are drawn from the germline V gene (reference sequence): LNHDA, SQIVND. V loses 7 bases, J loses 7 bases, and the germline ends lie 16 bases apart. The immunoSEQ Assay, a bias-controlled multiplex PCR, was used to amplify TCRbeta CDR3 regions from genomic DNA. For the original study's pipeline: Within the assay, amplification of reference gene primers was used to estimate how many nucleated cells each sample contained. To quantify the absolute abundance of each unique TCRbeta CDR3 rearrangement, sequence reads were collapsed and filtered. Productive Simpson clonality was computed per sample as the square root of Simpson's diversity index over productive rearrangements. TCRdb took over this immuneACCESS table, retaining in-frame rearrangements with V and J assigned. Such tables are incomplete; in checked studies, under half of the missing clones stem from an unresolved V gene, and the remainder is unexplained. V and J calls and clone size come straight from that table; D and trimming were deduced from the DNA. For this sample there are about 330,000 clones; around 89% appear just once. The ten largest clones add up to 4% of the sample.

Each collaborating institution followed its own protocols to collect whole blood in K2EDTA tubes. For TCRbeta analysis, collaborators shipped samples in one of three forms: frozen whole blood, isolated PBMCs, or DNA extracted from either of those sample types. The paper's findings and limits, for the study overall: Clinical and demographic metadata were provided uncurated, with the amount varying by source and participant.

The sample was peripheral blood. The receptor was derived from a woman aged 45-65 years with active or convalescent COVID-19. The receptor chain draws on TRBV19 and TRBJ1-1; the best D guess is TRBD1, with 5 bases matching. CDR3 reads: CASNGQGLGEAFF. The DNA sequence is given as TGTGCCAGTAATGGGCAGGGACTTGGTGAAGCTTTCTTT.